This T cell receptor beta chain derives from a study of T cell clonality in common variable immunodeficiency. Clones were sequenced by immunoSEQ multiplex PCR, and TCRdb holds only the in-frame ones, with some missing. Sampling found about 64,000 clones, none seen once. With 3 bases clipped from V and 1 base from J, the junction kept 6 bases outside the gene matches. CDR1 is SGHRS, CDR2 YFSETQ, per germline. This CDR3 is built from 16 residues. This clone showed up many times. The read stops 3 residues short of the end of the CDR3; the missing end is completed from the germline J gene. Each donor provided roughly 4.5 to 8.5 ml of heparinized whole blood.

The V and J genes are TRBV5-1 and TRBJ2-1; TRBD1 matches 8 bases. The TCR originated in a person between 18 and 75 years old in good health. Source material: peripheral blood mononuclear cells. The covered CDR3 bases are TGCGCCAGCAGCTACTATAGACAGGGGTCCTACAATGAG. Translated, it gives CASSYYRQGSYNE. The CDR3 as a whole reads CASSYYRQGSYNEQFF.